This T cell receptor beta chain emerged from a study of T-cell reconstitution after alpha-beta-depleted transplantation in children. From germline, CDR1 is SGHNT and CDR2 YYREEE (reference sequence). V was shortened by 2 bases and J by 4 bases, with 15 bases between the two germline ends. The CDR3 is 15 residues long. Unique molecular identifiers were incorporated during preparation of the TCRbeta library. TCRdb re-called the PCR reads with MiXCR, one entry per CDR3 protein. Of about 230,000 distinct CDR3 sequences listed, more than 10% are singletons. Sequenced here: PBMCs from the stem cell graft donor, sampled from the stem cell graft. This clonotype was sampled from a human donor who donated a stem cell graft to a child with acute lymphoblastic leukemia. The chain joins TRBV5-4 to TRBJ1-1; a weak D match, TRBD1 (6 bases). This CDR3 reads CASSFNTGPGTEAFF. DNA of the CDR3: TGTGCCAGCAGCTTCAATACAGGGCCGGGCACTGAAGCTTTCTTT.